This T cell receptor (beta chain) was documented in a study of CD8 T cells in Susac syndrome. Random-hexamer reverse transcription was applied to roughly 0.5 to 1 ug RNA. Amplification of the TCR beta CDR3 was carried out by immunoSEQ multiplex PCR, which spanned a total of 54 Vbeta and 13 Jbeta segments. TCRdb itself ran the immunoSEQ multiplex PCR reads through MiXCR, one entry per CDR3 protein. The sample records 150,000 to 200,000 distinct CDR3 sequences, more than 85% being singletons. Negative isolation was used for CD8+ and CD4+ T cells and FACS enrichment for TEMRA cells. The sequenced sample consisted of CD8+ T cells from PBMCs. The sequence came from a human donor with Susac syndrome.

DNA of the CDR3: TGTGCCAGCAGCTTTTCAGTTAGCGGGGAGCTGTTTTTT. Its translation is CASSFSVSGELFF. The chain carries TRBV5-4 and TRBJ2-2; no clear D. CDR1 is SGHNT and CDR2 is YYREEE in the germline V gene (reference sequence). This CDR3 comprises 13 residues. V shed 2 bases and J shed 7 bases, with 9 bases lying between them.